The clone carrying this T cell receptor (beta chain) turned up a few times. Antigen specificity is unknown. TCRdb reprocessed the reads via MiXCR and lists one record per CDR3 protein. The table shows about 600,000 distinct CDR3 sequences, with approximately 24% occurring only once. The ends lost 0 bases at V and 2 bases at J; junction bases unmatched: 5. Germline V gene sequence: CDR1 SGHDN, CDR2 FVKESK. CDR3 size: 16 residues. This sample was taken from a study of T cell repertoires in cytomegalovirus infection. Study conclusions and caveats: Summed frequency of public TCR beta families distinguished CMV carriers with the relevant HLA. Clonotype analysis showed dominance of the ex vivo response by HLA-C-restricted CMV-specific TCR beta clonotypes.

This sequence originates from a human donor in good health (CMV status not recorded). Some clones in this sample may be carry-over from other donors' samples. Sequencing was carried out using CD8+ T cells from PBMCs. This sequence joins TRBV14 and TRBJ2-5, with 8 nucleotides matching TRBD1. CDR3 bases: TGTGCCAGCAGCCAAGACGCCAGGGGGCCTCAAGAGACCCAGTACTTC. Its protein is CASSQDARGPQETQYF.